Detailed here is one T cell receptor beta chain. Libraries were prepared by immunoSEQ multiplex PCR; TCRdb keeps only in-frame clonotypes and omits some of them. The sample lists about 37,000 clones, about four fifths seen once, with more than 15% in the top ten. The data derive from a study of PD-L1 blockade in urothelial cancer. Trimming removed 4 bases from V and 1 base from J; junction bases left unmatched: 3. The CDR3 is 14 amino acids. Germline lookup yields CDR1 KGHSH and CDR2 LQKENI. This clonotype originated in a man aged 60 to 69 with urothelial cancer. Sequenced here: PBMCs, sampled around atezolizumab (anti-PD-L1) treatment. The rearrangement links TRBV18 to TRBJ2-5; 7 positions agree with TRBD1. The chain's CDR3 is CASSLRDSQETQYF. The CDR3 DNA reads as TGTGCCAGCTCACTAAGGGACAGCCAAGAGACCCAGTACTTC.